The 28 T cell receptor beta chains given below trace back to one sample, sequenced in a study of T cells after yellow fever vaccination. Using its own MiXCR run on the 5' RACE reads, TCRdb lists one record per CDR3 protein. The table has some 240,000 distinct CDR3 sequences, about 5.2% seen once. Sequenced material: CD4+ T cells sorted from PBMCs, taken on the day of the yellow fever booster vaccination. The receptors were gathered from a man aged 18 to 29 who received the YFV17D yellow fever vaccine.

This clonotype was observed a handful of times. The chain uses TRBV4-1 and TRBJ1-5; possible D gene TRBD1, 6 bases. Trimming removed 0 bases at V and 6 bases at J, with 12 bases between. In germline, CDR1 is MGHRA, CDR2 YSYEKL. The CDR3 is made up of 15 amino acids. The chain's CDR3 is CASSQDSGGGQPQHF. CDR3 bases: TGCGCCAGCAGCCAAGATTCTGGGGGCGGTCAGCCCCAGCATTTT.

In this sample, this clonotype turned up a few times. CDR3 nucleotide sequence: TGCGCCAGCAGCCCGGGACTAGCGGGGGTGGATGAGCAGTTCTTC. Translated: CASSPGLAGVDEQFF. The chain joins TRBV5-1 to TRBJ2-1; TRBD2 matches 14 bases. Germline-derived CDR1 and CDR2 are SGHRS and YFSETQ. J lost 8 bases, V lost 4 bases, and 5 bases had no gene match. The CDR3 runs 15 residues.

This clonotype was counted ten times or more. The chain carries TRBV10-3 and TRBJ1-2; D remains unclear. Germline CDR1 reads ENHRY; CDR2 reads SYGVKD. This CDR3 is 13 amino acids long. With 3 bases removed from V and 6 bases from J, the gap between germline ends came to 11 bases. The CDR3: CAISEGDPDGYTF. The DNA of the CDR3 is TGTGCCATCAGTGAAGGCGATCCTGATGGCTACACCTTC.

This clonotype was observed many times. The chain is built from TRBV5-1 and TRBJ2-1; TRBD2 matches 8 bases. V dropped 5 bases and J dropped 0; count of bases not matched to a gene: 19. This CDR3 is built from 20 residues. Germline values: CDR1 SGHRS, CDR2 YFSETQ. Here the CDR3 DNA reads TGCGCCAGCAGTTACCCCTCTCGGGGGGGCCTCGAAAGCTCCTACAATGAGCAGTTCTTC. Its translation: CASSYPSRGGLESSYNEQFF.

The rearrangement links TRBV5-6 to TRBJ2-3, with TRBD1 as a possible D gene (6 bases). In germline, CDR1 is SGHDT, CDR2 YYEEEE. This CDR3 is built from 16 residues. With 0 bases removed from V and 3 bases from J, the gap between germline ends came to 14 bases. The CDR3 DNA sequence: TGTGCCAGCAGCTTGGATAGGGGACACCGAACAGATACGCAGTATTTT. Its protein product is CASSLDRGHRTDTQYF.

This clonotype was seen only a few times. CDR3 DNA: TGTGCCAGCAGTTACTGGGGGTCCGACAATTCACCCCTCCACTTT. Residues: CASSYWGSDNSPLHF. V and J are TRBV6-5 and TRBJ1-6; possibly TRBD1 for D (5 bases). CDR1 and CDR2 from the germline V gene are MNHEY and SVGAGI. Trimming pared 1 base from V and 7 bases from J, leaving 11 bases between. The CDR3 runs to 15 residues.

CDR3 sequence reads: CASSYWDRHYTDTQYF. Here the CDR3 DNA reads TGTGCCAGCAGTTACTGGGACCGCCACTACACAGATACGCAGTATTTT. The gene calls are TRBV6-7 and TRBJ2-3; D could derive from TRBD1 or TRBD2 (5 bases each). TRBV6-7 is classed as an ORF, of uncertain function. Trimming left V 1 base short and J 2 bases short, with 13 bases between. The length of the CDR3 is 16 residues.

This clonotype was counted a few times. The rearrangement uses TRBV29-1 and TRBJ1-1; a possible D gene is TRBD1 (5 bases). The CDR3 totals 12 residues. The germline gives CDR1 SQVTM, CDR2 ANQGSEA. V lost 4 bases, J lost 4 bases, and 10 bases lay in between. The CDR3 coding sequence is TGCAGCGTTGCTTCGCAGGGCACTGAAGCTTTCTTT. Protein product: CSVASQGTEAFF.

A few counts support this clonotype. The CDR3 region is CASSLGGVLQETQYF. The CDR3 nucleotides read TGTGCCAGCAGCCTAGGTGGGGTGCTCCAAGAGACCCAGTACTTC. The V gene is TRBV7-9, the J gene TRBJ2-5, with unresolved D. The ends were cut back, 5 bases at V and 1 base at J, with 14 bases in the middle. CDR3 length: 15 residues. Looked up from germline, CDR1 is SEHNR and CDR2 is FQNEAQ (reference sequence).

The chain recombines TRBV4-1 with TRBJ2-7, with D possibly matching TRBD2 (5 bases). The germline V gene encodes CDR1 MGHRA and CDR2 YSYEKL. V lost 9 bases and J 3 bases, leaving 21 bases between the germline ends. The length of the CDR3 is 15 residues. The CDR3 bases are TGCGCCAGGTGCAAGGAGGACGACGCTTTCTACGAGCAGTACGTC. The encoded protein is CARCKEDDAFYEQYV.

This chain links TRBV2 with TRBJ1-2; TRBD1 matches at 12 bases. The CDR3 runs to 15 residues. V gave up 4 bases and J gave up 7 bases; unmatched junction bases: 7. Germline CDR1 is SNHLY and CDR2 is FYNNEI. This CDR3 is CASSVWGQGASGYTF. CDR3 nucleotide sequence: TGTGCCAGCAGTGTCTGGGGACAGGGGGCGTCTGGCTACACCTTC.

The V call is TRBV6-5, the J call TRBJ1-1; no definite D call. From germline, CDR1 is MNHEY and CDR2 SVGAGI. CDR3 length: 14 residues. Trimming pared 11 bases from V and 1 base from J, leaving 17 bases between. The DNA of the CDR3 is TGTGCCGTTCGAGGGCAAGGCCCGAACACTGAAGCTTTCTTT. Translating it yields CAVRGQGPNTEAFF.

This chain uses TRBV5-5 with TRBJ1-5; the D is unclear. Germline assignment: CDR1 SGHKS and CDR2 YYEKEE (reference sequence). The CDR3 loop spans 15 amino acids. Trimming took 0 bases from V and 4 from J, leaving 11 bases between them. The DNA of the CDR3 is TGTGCCAGCAGCTTGGTGGCGGAAAGTAATCAGCCCCAGCATTTT. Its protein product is CASSLVAESNQPQHF.

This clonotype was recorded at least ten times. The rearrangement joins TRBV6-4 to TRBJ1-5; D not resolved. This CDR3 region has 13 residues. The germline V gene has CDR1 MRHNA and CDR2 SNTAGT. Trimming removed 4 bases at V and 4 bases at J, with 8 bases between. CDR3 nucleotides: TGTGCCAGCAGTGTGGAGGCGAATCAGCCCCAGCATTTT. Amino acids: CASSVEANQPQHF.

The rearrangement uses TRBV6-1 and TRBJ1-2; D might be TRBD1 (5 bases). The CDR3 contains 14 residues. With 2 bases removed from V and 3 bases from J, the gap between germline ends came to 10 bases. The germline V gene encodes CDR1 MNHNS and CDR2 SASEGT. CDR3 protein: CASSEFQGHYGYTF. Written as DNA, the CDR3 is TGTGCCAGCAGTGAATTTCAGGGTCACTATGGCTACACCTTC.

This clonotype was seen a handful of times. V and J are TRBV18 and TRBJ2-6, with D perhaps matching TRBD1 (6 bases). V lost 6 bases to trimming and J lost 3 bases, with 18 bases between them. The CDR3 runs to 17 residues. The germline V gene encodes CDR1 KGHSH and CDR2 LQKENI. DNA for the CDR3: TGTGCCAGCTCCCTCTCGGACAGTTCGGTTGGGGCCAACGTCCTGACTTTC. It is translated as CASSLSDSSVGANVLTF.

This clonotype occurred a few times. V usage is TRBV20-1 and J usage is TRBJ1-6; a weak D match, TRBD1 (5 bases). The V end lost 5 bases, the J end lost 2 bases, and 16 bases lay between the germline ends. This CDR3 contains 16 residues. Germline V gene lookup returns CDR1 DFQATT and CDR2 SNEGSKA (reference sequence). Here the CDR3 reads CSARQSSNTYNSPLHF. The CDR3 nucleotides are TGCAGTGCTCGACAGTCTTCAAATACCTATAATTCACCCCTCCACTTT.

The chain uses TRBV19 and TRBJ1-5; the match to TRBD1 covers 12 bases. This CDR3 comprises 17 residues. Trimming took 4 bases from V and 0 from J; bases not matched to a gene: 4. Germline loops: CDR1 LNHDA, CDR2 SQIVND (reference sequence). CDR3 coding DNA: TGTGCCAGTAGTACCGGGACAGGGGGCTTTAGCAATCAGCCCCAGCATTTT. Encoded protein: CASSTGTGGFSNQPQHF.

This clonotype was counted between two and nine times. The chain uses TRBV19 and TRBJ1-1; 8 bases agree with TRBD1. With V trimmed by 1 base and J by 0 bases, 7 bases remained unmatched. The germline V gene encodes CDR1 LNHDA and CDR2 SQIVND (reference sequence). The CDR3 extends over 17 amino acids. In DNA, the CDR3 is TGTGCCAGTAGTATAGGGACAGGGATAGGGATGAACACTGAAGCTTTCTTT. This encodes CASSIGTGIGMNTEAFF.

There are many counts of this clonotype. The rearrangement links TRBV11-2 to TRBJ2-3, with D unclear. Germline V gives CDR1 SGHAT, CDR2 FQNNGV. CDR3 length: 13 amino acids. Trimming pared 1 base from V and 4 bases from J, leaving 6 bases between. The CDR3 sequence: CASSLGEADTQYF. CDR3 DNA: TGTGCCAGCAGCTTAGGGGAAGCAGATACGCAGTATTTT.

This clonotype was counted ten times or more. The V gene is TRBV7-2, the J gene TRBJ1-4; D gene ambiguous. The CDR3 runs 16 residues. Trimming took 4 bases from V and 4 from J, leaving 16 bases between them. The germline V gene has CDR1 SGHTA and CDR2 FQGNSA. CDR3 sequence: CASSSPPGRSNEKLFF. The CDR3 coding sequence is TGTGCCAGCAGCTCGCCCCCCGGGAGAAGTAATGAAAAACTGTTTTTT.

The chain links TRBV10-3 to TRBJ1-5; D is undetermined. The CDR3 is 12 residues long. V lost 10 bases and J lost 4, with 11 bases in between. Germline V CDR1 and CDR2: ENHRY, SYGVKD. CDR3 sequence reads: CASHGPNQPQHF. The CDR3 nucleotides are TGTGCCAGCCACGGCCCGAATCAGCCCCAGCATTTT.

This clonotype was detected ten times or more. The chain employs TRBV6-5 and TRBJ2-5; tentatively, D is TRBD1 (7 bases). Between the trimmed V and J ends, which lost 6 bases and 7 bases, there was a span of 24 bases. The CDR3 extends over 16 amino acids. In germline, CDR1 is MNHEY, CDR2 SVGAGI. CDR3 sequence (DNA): TGTGCCAGCAGAACGAAGGGGGCCGTAGCGCGGGGGACCCAGTACTTC. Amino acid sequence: CASRTKGAVARGTQYF.

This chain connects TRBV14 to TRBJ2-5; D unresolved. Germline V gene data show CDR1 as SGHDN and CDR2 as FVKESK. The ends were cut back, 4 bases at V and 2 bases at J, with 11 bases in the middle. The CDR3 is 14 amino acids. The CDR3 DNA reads TGTGCCAGCAGCCCCCGGGCCGTGCAAGAGACCCAGTACTTC. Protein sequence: CASSPRAVQETQYF.

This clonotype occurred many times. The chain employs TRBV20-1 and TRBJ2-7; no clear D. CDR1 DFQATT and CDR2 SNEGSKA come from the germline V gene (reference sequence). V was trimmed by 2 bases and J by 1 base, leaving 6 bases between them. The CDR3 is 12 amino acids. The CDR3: CSARYRSYEQYV. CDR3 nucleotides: TGCAGTGCTAGATACCGATCCTACGAGCAGTACGTC.

CDR3 DNA: TGCAGTGTTCGACAGGAGAAGGACACTGAAGCTTTCTTT. Translating gives CSVRQEKDTEAFF. The J gene is TRBJ1-1, the V gene TRBV20-1; D perhaps matches TRBD1 (6 bases). This CDR3 has 13 amino acids. Deletions cut 7 bases from V and 3 bases from J, with 15 bases between. Germline CDR1 is DFQATT and CDR2 is SNEGSKA (reference sequence).

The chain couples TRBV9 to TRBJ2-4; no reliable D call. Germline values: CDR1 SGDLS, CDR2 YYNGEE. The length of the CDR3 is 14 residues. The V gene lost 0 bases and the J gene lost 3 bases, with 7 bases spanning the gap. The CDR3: CASSVASVKNIQYF. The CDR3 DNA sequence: TGTGCCAGCAGCGTAGCCAGCGTCAAAAACATTCAGTACTTC.

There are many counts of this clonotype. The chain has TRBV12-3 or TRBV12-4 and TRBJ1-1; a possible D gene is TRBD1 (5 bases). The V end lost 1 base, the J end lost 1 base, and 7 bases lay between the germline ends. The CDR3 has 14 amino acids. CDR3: CASSLDQGNTEAFF. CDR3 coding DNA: TGTGCCAGCAGTTTAGACCAGGGGAACACTGAAGCTTTCTTT.